Sequencing of this TCR beta chain was carried out in a study of beta chain features in type 1 diabetes. Whole-study results and caveats: Individuals with type 1 diabetes displayed fewer insertions and more deletions at VDJ junctions.

CDR3 length equals 15 residues. V lost 10 bases, J lost 4 bases, and 21 bases lay in between. The germline gives CDR1 LNHDA, CDR2 SQIVND (reference sequence). Investigators reverse transcribed all isolated RNA, so they sequenced expressed TCRB transcripts. Generated by immunoSEQ multiplex PCR, the TCRdb table keeps only in-frame clones and is missing some. Of some 300,000 clones detected, 8% appear once; the ten largest clones hold 0.9% to 1.2%. This clone has just a few counts. Its target is unknown. The receptor was isolated from a woman under 30 in good health. The specimen was central memory CD4+ T cells from blood. J is TRBJ2-3 and V is TRBV19, with a tentative D call TRBD1 (5 bases). CDR3 nucleotides: TGTGCCACCAGGACCACAGGACCCAATGCAGATACGCAGTATTTT. This sequence encodes CATRTTGPNADTQYF.